The sequence of this T cell receptor (beta chain) was determined in a study of T-cell memory formation after mild COVID-19. In the study overall: TCR clusters showed largely donor specificity.

Using constant-segment primers, 5'RACE produced TCR alpha and TCR beta cDNA libraries carrying sample barcodes and UMIs. TCRdb used MiXCR to reprocess the 5' RACE reads, holding one entry per CDR3 protein. The profile covers some 150,000 distinct CDR3 sequences, with under 7% appearing a single time and approximately 2.1% taken by the ten largest. Findings and limits, study-wide: There were some responding clones in pre-infection memory, which suggested that cross-reactive memory had joined. Whereas later expanders leaned CD4+, clones contracting day 15 to 85 showed a balanced CD4/CD8 makeup.

The CDR3 contains 14 residues. V was shortened by 3 bases and J by 3 bases, with 8 bases between the two germline ends. Germline V gives CDR1 KGHDR, CDR2 SFDVKD. A remark on this clonotype: Its target is unknown.

The source is an adult woman who had mild COVID-19 (a few samples of this study predate the infection). Cell type and time point are not known. The V and J genes are TRBV24-1 and TRBJ2-1; D is unclear. Sequencing used PBMCs or a T cell subset sorted from them (not recorded which). The CDR3 DNA reads as TGTGCCACCAGTGATATAGGCAGCTACAATGAGCAGTTCTTC. Translated, it gives CATSDIGSYNEQFF.